The 14 T cell receptor beta chains below come from one sample, sequenced in a study of graft-versus-host responses after intestinal transplantation. Some clones are missing from TCRdb's copy, which holds only in-frame ones; the method was immunoSEQ multiplex PCR. The data contain thousands of clones, 25% to 40% of them singletons. Researchers placed about 200,000 CFSE-labeled responder cells in culture with about 200,000 irradiated, violet-dye-labeled stimulator cells. The material sequenced was alloreactive CD8+ T cells from a mixed lymphocyte reaction culture, taken before transplantation. The subset: CFSE-low proliferating T cells sorted from roughly six-day pre-transplant mixed lymphocyte reaction (GvH or HvG direction). The receptors derive from a human patient who was an organ donor for intestinal transplantation.

V usage is TRBV7-6 and J usage is TRBJ2-3; 10 bases are a match to TRBD2. V gave up 6 bases and J gave up 6 bases; unmatched junction bases: 6. The CDR3 contains 14 residues. Germline V gives CDR1 SGHVS, CDR2 FNYEAQ. The CDR3 spells CASSLAGAHDTQYF. CDR3 sequence (DNA): TGTGCCAGCAGTCTAGCGGGGGCACACGATACGCAGTATTTT.

The chain uses TRBV6-9 and TRBJ1-2; no clear D. The V and J ends lost 5 bases and 0 bases respectively, with 10 bases between them. Germline V lookup: CDR1 MNHGY, CDR2 SVAAGI. The CDR3 is 14 amino acids. The CDR3 bases are TGTGCCAGCAGTAACGACGGAGCTAACTATGGCTACACCTTC. Protein sequence: CASSNDGANYGYTF.

V gene TRBV25-1 combines with J gene TRBJ1-2; D might be TRBD1 (5 bases). The CDR3 loop spans 12 amino acids. Looked up from germline, CDR1 is MGHDK and CDR2 is SYGVNS. Trimming stripped 8 bases from V and 2 bases from J, with 9 bases between. In nucleotides, the CDR3 is TGTGCCAGCGGAAGGACAAACTATGGCTACACCTTC. It specifies CASGRTNYGYTF.

V is TRBV5-5 and J is TRBJ2-5; 8 bases match TRBD2. Trimming removed 4 bases from V and 0 bases from J; junction bases left unmatched: 11. CDR1 SGHKS and CDR2 YYEKEE come from the germline V gene (reference sequence). The CDR3 runs 17 residues. The CDR3 loop is CASSPGLGGHYQETQYF. The CDR3 DNA reads TGTGCCAGCAGCCCGGGACTAGGGGGGCATTACCAAGAGACCCAGTACTTC.

V is TRBV19 and J is TRBJ2-7, with TRBD2 matching over 8 bases. Germline lookup yields CDR1 LNHDA and CDR2 SQIVND (reference sequence). This CDR3 has 14 residues. V was pared by 1 base and J by 2 bases, with 1 base of the junction left unmatched. The CDR3: CASSIGSGAYEQYF. CDR3 nucleotide sequence: TGTGCCAGTAGTATAGGTAGCGGGGCCTACGAGCAGTACTTC.

The chain uses TRBV29-1 and TRBJ1-2; D might be TRBD1 (6 bases). V lost 1 base and J 1 base, leaving 19 bases between the germline ends. This CDR3 comprises 17 residues. Germline V CDR1 and CDR2: SQVTM, ANQGSEA. This chain's CDR3 is CSVEAPTGHGYNYGYTF. The CDR3 nucleotides are TGCAGCGTTGAAGCCCCCACAGGGCACGGGTATAACTATGGCTACACCTTC.

This clone is labeled medium-sized. The gene calls are TRBV27 and TRBJ1-1, with TRBD1 identical over 7 bases. V shed 2 bases and J 6 bases; nucleotides not matched to a gene: 9. Germline V gene sequence: CDR1 MNHEY, CDR2 SMNVEV (reference sequence). The CDR3 is made up of 15 amino acids. The CDR3 loop reads CASSLAPTGEAEAFF. The CDR3 coding sequence is TGTGCCAGCAGTTTAGCCCCCACAGGGGAGGCTGAAGCTTTCTTT.

The rearrangement joins TRBV11-2 to TRBJ1-4, with 7 nucleotides matching TRBD1. V gave up 1 base and J gave up 12 bases; unmatched junction bases: 8. Germline V gene lookup returns CDR1 SGHAT and CDR2 FQNNGV. This CDR3 region has 14 residues. This chain's CDR3 is CASSLAAGGRELFF. CDR3 DNA sequence: TGTGCCAGCAGCTTAGCGGCAGGGGGAAGGGAACTGTTTTTT. Filled out from reference TRBV11-2 and TRBJ1-4, the complete variable domain reads EAGVAQSPRYKIIEKRQSVAFWCNPISGHATLYWYQQILGQGPKLLIQFQNNGVVDDSQLPKDRFSAERLKGVDSTLKIQPAKLEDSAVYLCASSLAAGGRELFFGSGTQLSVL.

This clone was observed a handful of times. The J gene is TRBJ2-7, the V gene TRBV7-3; 14 positions agree with TRBD2. There are 14 residues in the CDR3. Germline trimming cut 5 bases from V and 6 bases from J; bases unmatched to any gene: 3. CDR1 and CDR2 (germline): SGHTA, FQGTGA. The CDR3 nucleotides read TGTGCCAGCAGCCCCGGGACTAGCGGGAGCGAGCAGTACTTC. The encoded protein is CASSPGTSGSEQYF.

In its sample, this clone ranks as medium-sized (0.01 to 0.1%). The CDR3 region is CASSYWQATEAFF. The DNA of the CDR3 is TGTGCCAGCAGTTATTGGCAGGCGACTGAAGCTTTCTTT. V gene TRBV6-5 combines with J gene TRBJ1-1; no clear D gene. The V gene's germline CDR1 is MNHEY and CDR2 SVGAGI. Trimming left V 3 bases short and J 5 bases short, with 10 bases between. The CDR3 covers 13 residues.

V usage is TRBV27 and J usage is TRBJ2-7, with D tentatively TRBD2 (7 bases). Trimming removed 4 bases from V and 6 bases from J, with 13 bases in between. From germline, CDR1 is MNHEY and CDR2 SMNVEV (reference sequence). The CDR3 runs to 13 residues. CDR3 bases: TGTGCCAGCAGTTGGGGGGGCCCCCGCGAGCAGTACTTC. Its translation: CASSWGGPREQYF.

Only a few counts were recorded for this clone. The genes are TRBV7-2 and TRBJ1-5; no clear D gene. Trimming removed 3 bases from V and 4 bases from J, with 7 bases in between. The CDR3 covers 13 residues. The germline V gene encodes CDR1 SGHTA and CDR2 FQGNSA. DNA of the CDR3: TGTGCCAGCAGCTTTCCGGGGAATCAGCCCCAGCATTTT. Protein: CASSFPGNQPQHF.

V usage is TRBV4-2 and J usage is TRBJ2-2, with TRBD2 matching 8 bases. The germline V gene has CDR1 LGHNA and CDR2 YNFKEQ. After removal of 0 bases from V and 6 bases from J, the junction contained 3 bases not matched to a gene. The CDR3 totals 15 residues. CDR3 bases: TGTGCCAGCAGCCAAGAAAACGGGGGGGCCGGGGAGCTGTTTTTT. This encodes CASSQENGGAGELFF.

This chain uses TRBV30 with TRBJ1-1, with TRBD1 matching over 10 bases. The germline CDR1 and CDR2 sequences are GTSNPN and SVGIG (reference sequence). J gave up 7 bases and V 4 bases, and 12 bases lay outside the gene matches. There are 15 residues in the CDR3. The CDR3 DNA sequence: TGTGCCTGGAATCCACCCGGGACAGGGGCAGGTGAAGCTTTCTTT. It is translated as CAWNPPGTGAGEAFF.